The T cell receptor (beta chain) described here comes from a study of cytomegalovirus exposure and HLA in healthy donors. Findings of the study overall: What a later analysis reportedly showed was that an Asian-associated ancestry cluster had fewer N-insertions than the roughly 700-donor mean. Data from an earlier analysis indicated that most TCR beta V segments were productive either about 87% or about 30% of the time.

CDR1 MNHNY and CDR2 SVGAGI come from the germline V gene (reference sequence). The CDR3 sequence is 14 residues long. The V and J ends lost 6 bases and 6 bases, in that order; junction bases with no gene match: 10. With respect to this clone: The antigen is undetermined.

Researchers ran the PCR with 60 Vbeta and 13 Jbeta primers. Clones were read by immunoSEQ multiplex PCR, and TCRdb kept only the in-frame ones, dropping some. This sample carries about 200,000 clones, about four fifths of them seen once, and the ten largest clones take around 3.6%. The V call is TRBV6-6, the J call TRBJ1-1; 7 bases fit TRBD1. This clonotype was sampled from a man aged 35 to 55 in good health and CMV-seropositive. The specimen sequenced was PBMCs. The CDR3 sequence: CASSSTGTASEAFF. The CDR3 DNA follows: TGTGCCAGCAGCTCAACCGGGACAGCTTCTGAAGCTTTCTTT.